A selection of T cell receptor beta chains follows, all from one sample in a study of Tregs in tolerant kidney transplant recipients. Generated by immunoSEQ multiplex PCR, the TCRdb table keeps only in-frame clones and is missing some. The data contain tens of thousands of clones, 91% of them singletons. Sequencing used CD8+ T cells from blood (PBMCs), obtained 24 months after the transplant. Source of these receptors: a human patient who received a combined kidney and bone marrow transplant. Certain T cells may be donor cells from the graft. The CDR3 runs from the conserved cysteine through the conserved F or W. A D gene is named only where the DNA matches it firmly. Expanded clones get a size class; other rows say once, few or many, or leave the size out.

d_call j_call v_call clone_size cdr3_nt cdr3_aa
TRBD2 TRBJ2-5 TRBV4-3 once TGCGCCAGCAGCCAAGGGACTAGCGGGGCCCCCCTCCAAGAGACCCAGTACTTC CASSQGTSGAPLQETQYF
NA TRBJ2-2 TRBV9 NA TGTGCCAGCAGCATCTCGGGGAGCCGGGAGCTGTTTTTT CASSISGSRELFF
NA TRBJ2-3 TRBV9 NA TGTGCCAGCAGCGGCCCACTAGCTTCTGCGCAGTATTTT CASSGPLASAQYF
TRBD2 TRBJ2-3 TRBV4-3 NA TGCGCCAGCAGCCAAGATGAGGGTTCTGCGGGGACTATCACAGATACGCAGTATTTT CASSQDEGSAGTITDTQYF
NA TRBJ1-2 TRBV20-1 NA TGCAGCGCTCGGGTTAACTATGGCTACACCTTC CSARVNYGYTF
NA TRBJ2-1 TRBV11-1 NA TGTGCCAGCAGCGGTCCCAGGGGAGGGCCCAACCATGAGCAGTTCTTC CASSGPRGGPNHEQFF
NA TRBJ1-1 TRBV9 NA TGTGCCAGCAGCGTAGTGGACAGTCTTATGAACACTGAAGCTTTCTTT CASSVVDSLMNTEAFF
TRBD2 TRBJ2-3 TRBV7-2 NA TGTGCCAGCAGCTCGCTAGCGGGAAGAGCAGATACGCAGTATTTT CASSSLAGRADTQYF
NA TRBJ2-2 TRBV7-9 NA TGTGCCAGCCCGTTAAACACCGGGGAGCTGTTTTTT CASPLNTGELFF
TRBD1 TRBJ1-4 TRBV4-2 once TGTGCCAGCAGCCCAGAATCCGGGACAGGGTATGAAAAACTGTTTTTT CASSPESGTGYEKLFF
NA TRBJ2-1 TRBV6-4 NA TGTGCCAGCAGTGACTCGGGAGGTGGCAATGAGCAGTTCTTC CASSDSGGGNEQFF
TRBD1 TRBJ1-2 TRBV27 NA TGTGCCAGCATCCAGAGTTCGGGACAGGGGGCTGGGGGCTACACCTTC CASIQSSGQGAGGYTF
TRBD2 TRBJ2-7 TRBV10-3 NA TGTGCCACATGGACTAGCGGTGCTTACGAGCAGTACTTC CATWTSGAYEQYF
NA TRBJ1-3 TRBV4-2 NA TGTGCCAGCAGCCAAGAGGGCAACGAAGCTGGAAACACCATATATTTT CASSQEGNEAGNTIYF
NA TRBJ2-3 TRBV7-6 once TGTGCCAGCAGCCCCCACCTCCGCGGCACAGATACGCAGTATTTT CASSPHLRGTDTQYF
NA TRBJ1-1 TRBV21-1 few TGTGCCAGCATCATCCCTACCCAACCTTTCTTT CASIIPTQPFF
NA TRBJ1-1 TRBV11-3 NA TGTGCCAGCAGCAGAGACAGCGGGCTAGAAGCTTTCTTT CASSRDSGLEAFF
TRBD1 TRBJ1-1 TRBV12-5 NA TGTGCTAGTGGTTCCGAGGACAGGGCTATGAACACTGAAGCTTTCTTT CASGSEDRAMNTEAFF
TRBD2 TRBJ2-1 TRBV29-1 NA TGCAGCGTTGAACGGACTAGCAGCTACAATGAGCAGTTCTTC CSVERTSSYNEQFF
TRBD1 TRBJ2-5 TRBV4-1 NA TGCGCCAGCAGCATTTTTGGACAGGGGAAGGGGGGTAAAGAGACCCAGTACTTC CASSIFGQGKGGKETQYF
TRBD1 TRBJ1-2 TRBV29-1 NA TGCAGCGTCCCTAAGGGGGACAGCCCCTATGGCTACACCTTC CSVPKGDSPYGYTF
NA TRBJ1-3 TRBV5-4 NA TGTGCCAGCAGCTGGCCCCTTTCTTCTGGAAACACCATATATTTT CASSWPLSSGNTIYF
TRBD1 TRBJ1-3 TRBV29-1 NA TGCAGCGTTCAGACAGGGGTTCTAGGAAACACCATATATTTT CSVQTGVLGNTIYF
NA TRBJ1-2 TRBV19 NA TGTGCCAGTAGTAGGGACTCTGGGTTTCACCCTAACTATGGCTACACCTTC CASSRDSGFHPNYGYTF
TRBD2 TRBJ2-7 TRBV7-2 NA TGTGCCAGCAACCTTGACGGGAGGGCCAACGAGCAGTACTTC CASNLDGRANEQYF
NA TRBJ2-3 TRBV11-3 NA TGTGCCAGCAGCTTCGGGGTTATCACAGATACGCAGTATTTT CASSFGVITDTQYF
TRBD2 TRBJ2-5 TRBV9 NA TGTGCCAGCAGCTCGCCGTCCGGGGGGCAAGAGACCCAGTACTTC CASSSPSGGQETQYF
NA TRBJ2-5 TRBV14 NA TGTGCCAGCAGCCAAGATGGTGTGGGAGTAAGAGGAGAGACCCAGTACTTC CASSQDGVGVRGETQYF
NA TRBJ2-7 TRBV11-2 NA TGTGCCAGCAGCCTGGAACAGGGTTACGAGCAGTACTTC CASSLEQGYEQYF
TRBD1 TRBJ2-3 TRBV7-6 NA TGTGCCAGCAGCTTAGTACGTTCTGGGACAGGGAGCACAGATACGCAGTATTTT CASSLVRSGTGSTDTQYF
NA TRBJ1-4 TRBV30 once TGTGCCTCCCTGAACCAGGGGAGTGAAAAACTGTTTTTT CASLNQGSEKLFF
NA TRBJ2-7 TRBV4-1 NA TGCGCCAGCAGCCAAGATTTGGTAGCCCCTGGGTACGAGCAGTACTTC CASSQDLVAPGYEQYF
NA TRBJ2-7 TRBV7-6 NA TGTGCCAGCAGCTCCCGGGTAGGCTACGAGCAGTACTTC CASSSRVGYEQYF
NA TRBJ2-1 TRBV11-2 NA TGTGCCAGCAGCACAAGCGGCAATGAGCAGTTCTTC CASSTSGNEQFF
NA TRBJ1-5 TRBV19 NA TGTGCCAGTAGTGTCGGGGGTAGCAATCAGCCCCAGCATTTT CASSVGGSNQPQHF
NA TRBJ2-3 TRBV4-1 NA TGCGCCAGCAGCCAGGGGGACTTCACAGATACGCAGTATTTT CASSQGDFTDTQYF
NA TRBJ1-5 TRBV4-1 NA TGCGCCAGCAGCCAAGCATGGAGCAGCAATCAGCCCCAGCATTTT CASSQAWSSNQPQHF